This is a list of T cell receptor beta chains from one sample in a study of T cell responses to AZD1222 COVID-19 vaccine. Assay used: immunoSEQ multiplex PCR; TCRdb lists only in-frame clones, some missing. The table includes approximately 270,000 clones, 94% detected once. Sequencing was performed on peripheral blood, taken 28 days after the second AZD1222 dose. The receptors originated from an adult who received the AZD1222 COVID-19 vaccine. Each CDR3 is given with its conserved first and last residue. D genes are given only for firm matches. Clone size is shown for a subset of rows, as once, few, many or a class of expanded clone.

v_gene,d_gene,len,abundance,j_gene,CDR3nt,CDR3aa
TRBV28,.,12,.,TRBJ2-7,TGTGCCAGCAGTTTAAGTTGGAACGAGCAGTACTTC,CASSLSWNEQYF
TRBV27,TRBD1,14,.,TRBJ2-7,TGTGCCAGCAGTATAGGGACAGGTGGGTACGAGCAGTACTTC,CASSIGTGGYEQYF
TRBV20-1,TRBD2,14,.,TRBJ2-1,TGCAGTGCTAGTTCTAGCGGGAGGTACAATGAGCAGTTCTTC,CSASSSGRYNEQFF
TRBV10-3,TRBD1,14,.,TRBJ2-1,TGTGCCATCAGTGGCCCGACAGGGGGCAATGAGCAGTTCTTC,CAISGPTGGNEQFF
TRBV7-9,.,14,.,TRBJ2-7,TGTGCCAGCAGCTTAGACACAGGGATCTACGAGCAGTACTTC,CASSLDTGIYEQYF
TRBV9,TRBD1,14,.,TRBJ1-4,TGTGCCAGCAGCCTCGGGACAGCCAGGGAAAAACTGTTTTTT,CASSLGTAREKLFF
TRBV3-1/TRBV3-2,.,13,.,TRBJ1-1,TGTGCCAGCAGCCAAGTAGGGGGGGCGGTTGCTTTCTTT,CASSQVGGAVAFF
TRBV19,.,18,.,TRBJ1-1,TGTGCCAGTAGTCCGAAACGACAGGCCGTTTTGGGGAACACTGAAGCTTTCTTT,CASSPKRQAVLGNTEAFF
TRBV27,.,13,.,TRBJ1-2,TGTGCCAGCAGTTTAGGGTCGGCATATGGCTACACCTTC,CASSLGSAYGYTF
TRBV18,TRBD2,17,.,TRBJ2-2,TGTGCCAGCTCACCTCCGTATCTAGCGGCGAACACCGGGGAGCTGTTTTTT,CASSPPYLAANTGELFF
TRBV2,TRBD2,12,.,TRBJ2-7,TGTGTTACGACTAGCGGGACCTACGAGCAGTACTTC,CVTTSGTYEQYF
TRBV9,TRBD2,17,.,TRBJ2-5,TGTGCCAGCAGCGTAGGACTGGGGACTAGCGGCCAAGAGACCCAGTACTTC,CASSVGLGTSGQETQYF
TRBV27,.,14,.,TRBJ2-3,TGTGCCAGCAGCACAGGGTCTGGTGCGGATACGCAGTATTTT,CASSTGSGADTQYF
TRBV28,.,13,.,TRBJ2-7,TGTGCCAGCACACGGACGCCGGCGGGCGAGCAGTACTTC,CASTRTPAGEQYF
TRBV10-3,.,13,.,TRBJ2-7,TGTGCCATCAGTGAATTTGGGGCCTACGAGCAGTACTTC,CAISEFGAYEQYF
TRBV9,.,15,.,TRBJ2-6,TGTGCCAGCAGCGTAGATACCTCTGGGGCCAACGTCCTGACTTTC,CASSVDTSGANVLTF
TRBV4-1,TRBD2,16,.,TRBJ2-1,TGCGCCAGCAGCCAAGGGACTAGCGGGGTCTACAATGAGCAGTTCTTC,CASSQGTSGVYNEQFF
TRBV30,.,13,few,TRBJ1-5,TGTGCCTGGAGTAGGGGCTTGGATCAGCCCCAGCATTTT,CAWSRGLDQPQHF
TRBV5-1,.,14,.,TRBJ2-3,TGCGCCAGCAGCTTGAATGCTGAGGGCGATACGCAGTATTTT,CASSLNAEGDTQYF
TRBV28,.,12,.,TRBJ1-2,TGTGCCAGCAGCGGACAGACGGATGGCTACACCTTC,CASSGQTDGYTF
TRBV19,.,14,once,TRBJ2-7,TGTGCCAGTAGTACCCGGGACTGGTCCTACGAGCAGTACTTC,CASSTRDWSYEQYF
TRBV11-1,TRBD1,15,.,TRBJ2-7,TGTGCCAGCAGCTTAGCAGGGACAGGGGGCTACGAGCAGTACTTC,CASSLAGTGGYEQYF
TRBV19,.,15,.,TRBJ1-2,TGTGCCAGTAGTATGGGAAGGCTGGTTAACTATGGCTACACCTTC,CASSMGRLVNYGYTF
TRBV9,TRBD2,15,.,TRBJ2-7,TGTGCCAGCAGCACAGCGGGGGAAAATCCCTACGAGCAGTACTTC,CASSTAGENPYEQYF
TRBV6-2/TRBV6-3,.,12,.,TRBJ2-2,TGTGCCAGCAGCCTTAACACCGGGGAGCTGTTTTTT,CASSLNTGELFF
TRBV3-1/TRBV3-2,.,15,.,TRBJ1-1,TGTGCCAGCAGCCAAAGGGTAGCAATGAACACTGAAGCTTTCTTT,CASSQRVAMNTEAFF
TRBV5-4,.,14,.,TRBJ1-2,TGTGCCAGCAGCTTCGGGAACACCAACTATGGCTACACCTTC,CASSFGNTNYGYTF
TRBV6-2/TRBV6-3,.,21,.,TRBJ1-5,TGTGCCAGCAGTTACGGACTTCAGGACGTATTGAAATTATATAGCAATCAGCCCCAGCATTTT,CASSYGLQDVLKLYSNQPQHF
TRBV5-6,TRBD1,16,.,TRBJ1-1,TGTGCCAGCAGTAGAGCACCAGGGACAGGGGACACTGAAGCTTTCTTT,CASSRAPGTGDTEAFF
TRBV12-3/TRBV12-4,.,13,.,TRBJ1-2,TGTGCCAGCAGTTTGAATCCAAGCTCTGGCTACACCTTC,CASSLNPSSGYTF
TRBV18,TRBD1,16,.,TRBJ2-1,TGTGCCAGCTCACGTGACCAGGGGGCTGTCTACAATGAGCAGTTCTTC,CASSRDQGAVYNEQFF
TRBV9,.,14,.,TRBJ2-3,TGTGCCAGCAGCGTAGCGGGTACAACAGATACGCAGTATTTT,CASSVAGTTDTQYF
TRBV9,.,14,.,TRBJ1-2,TGTGCCAGCAGCGTAGCCTCGGGAAACTATGGCTACACCTTC,CASSVASGNYGYTF
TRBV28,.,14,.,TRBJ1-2,TGTGCCAGCAGTTCCCTGGGACTAGGAAAGGGCTACACCTTC,CASSSLGLGKGYTF
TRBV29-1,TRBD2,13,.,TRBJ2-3,TGCAGCGTTGTGCTAGCGGGATCAGATACGCAGTATTTT,CSVVLAGSDTQYF
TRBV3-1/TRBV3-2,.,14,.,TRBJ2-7,TGTGCCAGCAGCCAAGCGGAGGGGAGGTACGAGCAGTACTTC,CASSQAEGRYEQYF
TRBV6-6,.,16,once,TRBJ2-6,TGTGCCAGCAGTAATCTCAGGGGCTCTGGGGCCAACGTCCTGACTTTC,CASSNLRGSGANVLTF
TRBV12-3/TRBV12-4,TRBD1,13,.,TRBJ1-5,TGTGCCAGCAGTTTGACAGGGCGACAGCCCCAGCATTTT,CASSLTGRQPQHF
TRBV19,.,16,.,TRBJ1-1,TGTGCCAGTAGTATTTCAACCCGAGGCACCAACACTGAAGCTTTCTTT,CASSISTRGTNTEAFF
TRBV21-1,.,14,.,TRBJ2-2,TGTGCCGGGCCGGGGCCGCCCCCAGGCGGGGAGCTGTTTTTT,CAGPGPPPGGELFF
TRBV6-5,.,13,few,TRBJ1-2,TGTGCCAGCAGTTACCCGAAGGGCTATGGCTACACCTTC,CASSYPKGYGYTF